In its sample, the clone carrying this T cell receptor beta chain was seen many times. No antigen is known for it. The CDR3 consists of 14 residues. Trimming took 6 bases from V and 3 from J, leaving 17 bases between them. From germline, CDR1 is DFQATT and CDR2 SNEGSKA (reference sequence). The TCRbeta library incorporated unique molecular identifiers. A single record per CDR3 protein comes from TCRdb applying MiXCR to the PCR reads. The sample contains 500,000 to 650,000 distinct CDR3 sequences, 9.5% to 12% of which appear only once. These data originate in a study of T-cell reconstitution after alpha-beta-depleted transplantation in children. Whole-study findings and limits: Expanded graft clones, several hundred of them, were reportedly the source of alpha-beta T cells about two months after transplant.

The sequencing here drew on PBMCs, mostly from graft donor cells, taken 180 days after TCRalphabeta/CD19-depleted stem cell transplant. This chain links TRBV20-1 with TRBJ1-2; possible D gene TRBD1, 5 bases. This clonotype was obtained from a female patient between 2 and 15 years old who had a stem cell transplant for aplastic anemia, so the T cells may come from the graft donor. The CDR3 loop reads CSALLRGLYYGYTF. The CDR3 bases are TGCAGTGCGCTCCTGCGGGGGTTGTACTATGGCTACACCTTC.